The clone carrying this T cell receptor (beta chain) has at least ten counts. These data originate in a study of early T cells in non-severe SARS-CoV-2 infection. As for the study in general: Chains were unpaired, as sequencing was done on bulk RNA from unsorted whole blood.

From the 5' RACE reads, TCRdb called clonotypes with MiXCR, one entry per CDR3 protein. The sample includes over 80,000 distinct CDR3 sequences, about an eighth of them seen just once. The germline gives CDR1 SQVTM, CDR2 ANQGSEA. Trimming shortened V by 2 bases and J by 8 bases, and 12 bases separated the two germline ends. This CDR3 is 12 amino acids long. The chain links TRBV29-1 to TRBJ1-2, with no clear D. This receptor was obtained from an adult who was a healthcare worker with PCR-confirmed SARS-CoV-2 infection or an uninfected control (not recorded which). The sequencing used whole blood, collected at baseline. CDR3 nucleotide sequence: TGCAGCGTTGAAAGAACCCTACTGGGCTACACCTTC. Its protein is CSVERTLLGYTF.